This T cell receptor (beta chain) comes out of a study of shared clonotypes between healthy human individuals. This clone was recorded only once. Its antigen is still unknown. Study observations and caveats: The expectation was that sequencing depth would affect clonotype sharing among donors.

Assay used: immunoSEQ multiplex PCR; TCRdb lists only in-frame clones, some missing. This table holds about 1 million clones, roughly 80% found once. Germline V gene lookup returns CDR1 LGHNA and CDR2 YNFKEQ. V was pared by 0 bases and J by 8 bases, with 16 bases between. This CDR3 region has 16 residues. The chain is built from TRBV4-2 and TRBJ1-4; tentatively, D is TRBD1 (6 bases). This TCR derives from a man aged 18 to 30 in good health. Sequenced input: memory CD4+ T cells sorted from blood. The subset is: CD45RA-negative fraction. CDR3: CASSQDGAVQGEKLFF. CDR3 bases: TGTGCCAGCAGCCAAGATGGGGCCGTCCAGGGGGAAAAACTGTTTTTT.